This T cell receptor (beta chain) derives from a study of T cells in localized non-small cell lung cancer. Profiling relied on immunoSEQ multiplex PCR, and the TCRdb table lists in-frame clones only, not all of them. The data hold some 130,000 clones, with 70% to 90% observed a single time. CDR1 is LNHDA and CDR2 is SQIVND in the germline V gene (reference sequence). The V and J ends lost 5 bases and 7 bases respectively, with 18 bases between them. The length of the CDR3 is 15 residues. The starting material was peripheral blood, obtained before any cancer treatment. This clonotype was obtained from a female donor over 55 with stage I lung adenocarcinoma. The V and J genes are TRBV19 and TRBJ1-5; tentatively, D is TRBD1 (5 bases). CDR3 in amino acids: CASSSPPQGRQPQHF. The CDR3 DNA follows: TGTGCCAGTAGTTCACCTCCCCAGGGCCGACAGCCCCAGCATTTT.